This T cell receptor (beta chain) is drawn from a study of T cell repertoires in cytomegalovirus infection. Overall study: Signatures in public TCR beta sequences pointed to both CMV infection and matching HLA type.

Germline V gene data show CDR1 as SGHVS and CDR2 as FNYEAQ. This CDR3 has 15 residues. V lost 5 bases and J lost 4; bases outside the gene matches: 7. In its sample, this clonotype was seen a few times. Each CDR3 protein is one row after TCRdb ran MiXCR on the reads. The data contain a few hundred thousand distinct CDR3 sequences, about a sixth of them singletons. The TCR sequence derives from a human donor in good health (CMV status not recorded). Some clones in this sample may be carry-over from other donors' samples. This sequence joins TRBV7-6 and TRBJ1-3; 8 bases fit TRBD1. The sample was PBMCs. The CDR3 is CASSLRQGQGNTIYF. As DNA, the CDR3 is TGTGCCAGCAGCCTGAGACAGGGGCAAGGAAACACCATATATTTT.